This T cell receptor beta chain was identified during a study of regulatory T cells in long-lasting Graves disease. Study-wide results and caveats: Examination was confined to peripheral blood, excluding thyroid tissue.

Trimming left V 4 bases short and J 2 bases short, with 15 bases between. CDR1 SEHNR and CDR2 FQNEAQ come from the germline V gene (reference sequence). CDR3 length: 15 residues. Time point reported: newly diagnosed GD, antithyroid drugs for less than 3 months. After RNA was extracted from PBMCs, the TCR library was made from it. Points on this clonotype: Its antigen remains unidentified.

Construction of the TCR beta libraries employed iRepertoire HTBI primers in conjunction with Arm-PCR of CDR3 regions. TCRdb reanalysed the multiplex PCR reads using MiXCR and keeps one entry per CDR3 protein. The sample shows 400,000 to 500,000 distinct CDR3 sequences, 15% of them seen only once. This same sample was also part of a study on T cells in Graves' hyperthyroidism and ophthalmopathy.

The sequence was obtained from a woman in her thirties or forties with Graves disease. This specimen was peripheral blood mononuclear cells (PBMCs), taken at new diagnosis, from a patient treated with antithyroid drugs. J is TRBJ2-7 and V is TRBV7-9; D is unresolved. The CDR3 sequence: CASSSHGLSPYEQYF. DNA for the CDR3: TGTGCCAGCAGCTCCCATGGGCTCTCCCCCTACGAGCAGTACTTC.